This TCR beta chain was observed in a study of blood T cell repertoires in COVID-19. Study details: COVID-19 samples collected from the United States, Italy and Spain covered acute and convalescent phases. From T cells, B-cell-depleted T cells, or PBMCs came the material, which was cDNA or gDNA.

The CDR3 runs to 15 residues. Losses at the gene ends were 5 bases for V and 1 base for J; bases not matched to a gene: 4. In germline, CDR1 is MNHNY, CDR2 SVGAGI (reference sequence). How the authors handled the data: Amplification with reference gene primers provided the estimates of nucleated cell counts. The table came from immunoSEQ multiplex PCR; TCRdb's copy has only in-frame clones and leaves some out. The V and J calls and clone size were taken over from that table, and D and trimming were inferred from the DNA. This table holds around 150,000 clones, approximately 82% found once. The chain links TRBV6-6 to TRBJ2-1, with TRBD2 identical over 8 bases. Sequencing used peripheral blood. The source is a woman of 80 years or more with acute or convalescent COVID-19. CDR3 protein: CASSPSGYSYNEQFF. DNA for the CDR3: TGTGCCAGCAGTCCTAGCGGGTATTCCTACAATGAGCAGTTCTTC.